The entry below describes one TCR beta chain. Its antigen remains undetermined. The sample holds no much larger clone one base away, and base qualities are not on file. Whole blood was collected in K2EDTA tubes by collaborating institutions according to the institutions' own protocols. For TCRbeta analysis, collaborators shipped samples in one of three forms: frozen whole blood, isolated PBMCs, or DNA extracted from either of those sample types. The immunoSEQ Assay, a bias-controlled multiplex PCR, was used to amplify TCRbeta CDR3 regions from genomic DNA. In the paper's pipeline: The number of nucleated cells in each sample was estimated from the amplification of reference gene primers within the assay. To quantify the absolute abundance of each unique TCRbeta CDR3 rearrangement, sequence reads were collapsed and filtered. For each sample, productive Simpson clonality was calculated as the square root of Simpson's diversity index across productive rearrangements. Sourced from immuneACCESS, this table was stored by TCRdb with only in-frame sequences that have V and J called. A share of the clones is absent; for the studies checked, an unresolved V gene accounts for under half, and the remainder has no known explanation. The V and J calls and clone size are taken from that table; D and trimming were inferred from the DNA. The sample includes about 240,000 clones, with around 84% observed a single time. Around 7.3% of the sample lies in the top ten.

These data are taken from a study of blood T cell repertoires in COVID-19 (dated by TCRdb to 2020 to 2021). For the study in its entirety: Collaborator samples came from the United States, Italy and Spain and covered acute and convalescent phases of COVID-19. The prospective study material was composed of cDNA or gDNA derived from T cells, B-cell-depleted T cells, or PBMCs. Deeply sampled blood TCRbeta repertoires from subjects exposed to, actively infected with, or recovered from COVID-19 were included in the dataset. The repertoires were released in a freely available public database meant as a resource for research on the immune response to SARS-CoV-2. Samples were obtained from the ongoing ImmuneRACE study (first 160 participants) and from over 1,000 subjects provided by 6 global collaborators. The sample metadata nearly always contained a de-identified subject ID, COVID-19 status, age in years and sex. Where available, HLA class I and class II types were obtained from metadata supplied by the sample provider rather than from assay-based typing.

Findings and caveats that apply to the study as a whole: The quantity of clinical and demographic metadata differed by source and by participant and was supplied without curation.

From its cysteine to its phenylalanine, the CDR3 spans 16 amino acids. Only the CDR3 portion is preserved as DNA: 48 bases, with reading frame beginning at the first base. CDR1 and CDR2 are drawn from the germline V gene: SGHDN, FVKESK. The junction shows trimming of 2 bases on V and 2 bases on J, and the gene matches do not reach 5 bases of it. Sequencing used peripheral blood. The receptor comes from an older woman with active or convalescent COVID-19. This chain is built from TRBV14 and TRBJ2-3; a stretch of 9 junction bases matches TRBD1. The CDR3 in this case is CASSQSWDRATDTQYF. In nucleotides, the sequence is TGTGCCAGCAGCCAAAGTTGGGACAGGGCCACAGATACGCAGTATTTT.